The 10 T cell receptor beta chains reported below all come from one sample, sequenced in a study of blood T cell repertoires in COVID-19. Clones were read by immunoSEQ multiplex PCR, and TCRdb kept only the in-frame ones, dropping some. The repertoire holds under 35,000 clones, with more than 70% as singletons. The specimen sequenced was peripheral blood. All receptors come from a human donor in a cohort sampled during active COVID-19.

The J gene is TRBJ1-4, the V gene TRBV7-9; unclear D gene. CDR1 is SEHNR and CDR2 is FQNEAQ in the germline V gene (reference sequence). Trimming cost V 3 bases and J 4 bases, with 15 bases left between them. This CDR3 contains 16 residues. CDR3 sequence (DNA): TGTGCCAGCAGCTTCCCGCGGGCAGGTCTTAATGAAAAACTGTTTTTT. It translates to CASSFPRAGLNEKLFF.

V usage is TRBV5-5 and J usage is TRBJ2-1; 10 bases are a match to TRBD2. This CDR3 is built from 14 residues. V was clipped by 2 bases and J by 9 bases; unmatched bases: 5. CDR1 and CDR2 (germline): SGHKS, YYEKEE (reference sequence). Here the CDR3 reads CASSLVSGGSEQFF. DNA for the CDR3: TGTGCCAGCAGCTTAGTTAGCGGGGGGTCTGAGCAGTTCTTC. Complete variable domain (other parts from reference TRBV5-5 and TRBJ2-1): DAGVTQSPTHLIKTRGQQVTLRCSPISGHKSVSWYQQVLGQGPQFIFQYYEKEERGRGNFPDRFSARQFPNYSSELNVNALLLGDSALYLCASSLVSGGSEQFFGPGTRLTVL.

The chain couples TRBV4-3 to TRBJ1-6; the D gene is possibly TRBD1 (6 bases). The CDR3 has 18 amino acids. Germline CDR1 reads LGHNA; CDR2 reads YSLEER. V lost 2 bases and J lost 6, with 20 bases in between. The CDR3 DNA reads TGCGCCAGCAGCCAAAACCAGGGGTTCGACTTAAGTAATTCACCCCTCCACTTT. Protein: CASSQNQGFDLSNSPLHF.

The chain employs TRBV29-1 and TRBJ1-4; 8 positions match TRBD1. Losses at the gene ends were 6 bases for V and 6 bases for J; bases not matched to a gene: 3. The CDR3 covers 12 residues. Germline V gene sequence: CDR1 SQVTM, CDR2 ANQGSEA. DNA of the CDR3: TGCAGCGTGATGACAGGGGATGAAAAACTGTTTTTT. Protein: CSVMTGDEKLFF.

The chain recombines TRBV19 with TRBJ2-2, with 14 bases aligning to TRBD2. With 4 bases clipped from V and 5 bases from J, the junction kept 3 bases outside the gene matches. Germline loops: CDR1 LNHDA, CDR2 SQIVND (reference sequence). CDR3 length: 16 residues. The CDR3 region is CASSKTSGGETGELFF. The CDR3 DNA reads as TGTGCCAGTAGTAAGACTAGCGGGGGGGAAACCGGGGAGCTGTTTTTT.

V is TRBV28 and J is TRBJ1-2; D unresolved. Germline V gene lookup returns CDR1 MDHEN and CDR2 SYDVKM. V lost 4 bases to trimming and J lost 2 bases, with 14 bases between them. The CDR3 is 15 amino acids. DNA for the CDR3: TGTGCCAGCAGTTCTTATACCTCTGGCAACTATGGCTACACCTTC. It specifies CASSSYTSGNYGYTF.

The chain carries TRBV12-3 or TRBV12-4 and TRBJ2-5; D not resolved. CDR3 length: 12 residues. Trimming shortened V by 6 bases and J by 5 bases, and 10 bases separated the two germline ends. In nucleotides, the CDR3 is TGTGCCAGCAGCCTTGGTCGGGAGACCCAGTACTTC. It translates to CASSLGRETQYF.

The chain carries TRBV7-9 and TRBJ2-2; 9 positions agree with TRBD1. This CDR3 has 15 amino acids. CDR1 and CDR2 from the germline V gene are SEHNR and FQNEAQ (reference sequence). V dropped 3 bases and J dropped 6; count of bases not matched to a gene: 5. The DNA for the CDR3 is TGTGCCAGCAGCTTGGAGACAGGGGGTGCCGGGGAGCTGTTTTTT. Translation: CASSLETGGAGELFF.

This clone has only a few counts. The DNA for the CDR3 is TGTGCCAGCAGCACCTCCAGGATCTATGGCTACACCTTC. It specifies CASSTSRIYGYTF. V is TRBV7-3 and J is TRBJ1-2; no reliable D call. With 5 bases removed from V and 4 bases from J, the gap between germline ends came to 11 bases. The CDR3 totals 13 residues. The germline V gene has CDR1 SGHTA and CDR2 FQGTGA. The complete variable domain, with remaining parts taken from reference TRBV7-3 and TRBJ1-2, reads GAGVSQTPSNKVTEKGKYVELRCDPISGHTALYWYRQSLGQGPEFLIYFQGTGAADDSGLPNDRFFAVRPEGSVSTLKIQRTERGDSAVYLCASSTSRIYGYTFGSGTRLTVV.

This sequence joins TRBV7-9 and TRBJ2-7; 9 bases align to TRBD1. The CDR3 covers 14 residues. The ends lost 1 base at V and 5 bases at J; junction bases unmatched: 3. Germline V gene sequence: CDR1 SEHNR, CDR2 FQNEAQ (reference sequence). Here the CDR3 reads CASSLGQGVDEQYF. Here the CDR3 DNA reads TGTGCCAGCAGCTTAGGACAGGGGGTGGACGAGCAGTACTTC.